This T cell receptor (beta chain) was sequenced for a study of human T cells and chemical hapten exposure. Overall study: Variability of per-sample TCR yields stemmed mainly from small differences in pooled library volume.

Using its own MiXCR run on the 5' RACE reads, TCRdb lists one record per CDR3 protein. The table includes tens of thousands of distinct CDR3 sequences, under 10% detected once. Unseparated into fractions, whole blood served as the source from which total RNA was extracted. Trimming cost V 3 bases and J 1 base, with 7 bases left between them. Germline CDR1 is LNHDA and CDR2 is SQIVND (reference sequence). The CDR3 is made up of 14 amino acids. In its sample, this clonotype was seen a few times. The chain is built from TRBV19 and TRBJ1-5, with a tentative D call TRBD1 (5 bases). This TCR derives from a male donor in good health. The CDR3 here is CASSIGGSNQPQHF. DNA for the CDR3: TGTGCCAGTAGTATCGGGGGGAGCAATCAGCCCCAGCATTTT.